These 13 T cell receptor beta chains came from one sample sequenced in a study of cytomegalovirus exposure and HLA in healthy donors. The study ran its PCR with 60 Vbeta and 13 Jbeta primers. Sequencing was performed with immunoSEQ multiplex PCR; in TCRdb, only in-frame clones are kept and a portion is missing. Found here are around 150,000 clones, 72% of them singletons; the top ten hold around 4.2%. The material sequenced was PBMCs. The receptors stem from a man aged 50-60 years in good health and CMV-seropositive.

This clone was observed a handful of times. The genes are TRBV4-1 and TRBJ2-3; TRBD2 matches 8 bases. The CDR3 is made up of 14 amino acids. J lost 4 bases, V lost 2 bases, and 2 bases had no gene match. Germline V gene lookup returns CDR1 MGHRA and CDR2 YSYEKL. CDR3 protein: CASSQKAGADTQYF. The CDR3 coding sequence is TGCGCCAGCAGCCAAAAAGCGGGAGCAGATACGCAGTATTTT.

This sequence joins TRBV6-5 and TRBJ1-4; no definite D call. This CDR3 contains 14 residues. Germline CDR1 MNHEY, CDR2 SVGAGI. Trimming shortened V by 0 bases and J by 7 bases, and 9 bases separated the two germline ends. DNA of the CDR3: TGTGCCAGCAGTTACTCGGGAGGGAGTGAAAAACTGTTTTTT. Amino acid sequence: CASSYSGGSEKLFF.

The rearrangement links TRBV7-9 to TRBJ2-7; D perhaps matches TRBD1 (6 bases). Germline V gene sequence: CDR1 SEHNR, CDR2 FQNEAQ (reference sequence). This CDR3 spans 15 amino acids. V was shortened by 5 bases and J by 0 bases, with 14 bases between the two germline ends. The chain's CDR3 is CASSGTGLLSYEQYF. The DNA for the CDR3 is TGTGCCAGCAGCGGAACAGGGTTACTCTCCTACGAGCAGTACTTC.

The J gene is TRBJ2-2, the V gene TRBV2; weak D call: TRBD2 (6 bases). The CDR3 contains 13 residues. Per germline, CDR1 SNHLY and CDR2 FYNNEI. Trimming removed 7 bases at V and 3 bases at J, with 9 bases between. This chain's CDR3 is CASTEGYTGELFF. In nucleotides, the CDR3 is TGTGCCAGCACGGAGGGCTACACCGGGGAGCTGTTTTTT.

This chain joins TRBV10-1 and TRBJ1-5; the D gene is possibly TRBD1 (5 bases). CDR1 is WNHNN, CDR2 SYGVQD, per germline (reference sequence). V was clipped by 7 bases and J by 1 base, with 14 bases between them. The CDR3 totals 15 residues. CDR3: CASKKTVVSNQPQHF. The CDR3 region has the DNA TGCGCCAGCAAAAAGACAGTTGTCAGCAATCAGCCCCAGCATTTT.

The chain has TRBV5-1 and TRBJ1-2; a weak D match, TRBD1 (5 bases). The CDR3 covers 17 residues. Germline CDR1 SGHRS, CDR2 YFSETQ. V was cut by 0 bases and J by 2 bases, with 17 bases left in between. The CDR3 region is CASSLGQRLTVNYGYTF. CDR3 sequence (DNA): TGCGCCAGCAGCTTGGGACAGCGATTAACCGTCAACTATGGCTACACCTTC.

V is TRBV19 and J is TRBJ2-5; D may be TRBD1 (6 bases). CDR3 length: 14 amino acids. With 4 bases removed from V and 9 bases from J, the gap between germline ends came to 18 bases. Per the germline V gene, CDR1 is LNHDA and CDR2 is SQIVND (reference sequence). The CDR3 reads CASSKGYREPPQYF. The CDR3 region has the DNA TGTGCCAGTAGTAAGGGATACAGGGAACCCCCCCAGTACTTC.

This clone was seen a handful of times. This chain links TRBV5-8 with TRBJ2-5, with D perhaps TRBD1 (7 bases). The last part of the DNA fits TRBJ2-7 better; the J call may be wrong. Germline CDR1 is SGHTS and CDR2 is YDEGEE. The CDR3 length is 13 residues. CDR3 coding DNA: TGTGCCGCAGGGGGGCCAAGGTCCTACGAGCAGTACTTC. Its protein is CAAGGPRSYEQYF.

This sequence joins TRBV7-9 and TRBJ2-7, with 7 bases fitting TRBD2. Germline CDR1 reads SEHNR; CDR2 reads FQNEAQ (reference sequence). The CDR3 consists of 16 residues. V was clipped by 4 bases and J by 3 bases; unmatched bases: 12. The CDR3: CASSSRRGLGFYEQYF. The CDR3 DNA is TGTGCCAGCAGCTCACGGCGAGGACTAGGCTTCTACGAGCAGTACTTC.

The chain links TRBV5-8 to TRBJ1-5; D not certain. This CDR3 spans 14 amino acids. CDR1 is SGHTS, CDR2 YDEGEE, per germline. V shed 0 bases and J shed 4 bases, with 8 bases lying between them. The CDR3 nucleotides read TGTGCCAGCAGCTTGGGGATGGAGAATCAGCCCCAGCATTTT. Protein sequence: CASSLGMENQPQHF.

This clone turned up a few times. The V gene is TRBV5-4, the J gene TRBJ2-7, with 7 bases aligning to TRBD1. The J segment lost 4 bases and the V segment lost 0 bases, leaving 1 base of the junction unmatched. The CDR3 loop spans 13 amino acids. Germline lookup yields CDR1 SGHNT and CDR2 YYREEE (reference sequence). The CDR3 spells CASSLAGQYEQYF. CDR3 sequence (DNA): TGTGCCAGCAGCTTGGCGGGACAGTACGAGCAGTACTTC.

The chain couples TRBV4-3 to TRBJ2-5; TRBD1 agrees at 9 bases. The CDR3 has 13 amino acids. Germline loops: CDR1 LGHNA, CDR2 YSLEER. Trimming took 3 bases from V and 7 from J; bases not matched to a gene: 3. The CDR3 is CASSQGQGRTQYF. In nucleotides, the CDR3 is TGCGCCAGCAGCCAGGGACAGGGCCGGACCCAGTACTTC.

This clone was detected a few times. In DNA form, the CDR3 reads TGCGCCAGCAGTTCGACAGGGCTGGGGACTGAAGCTTTCTTT. Its protein product is CASSSTGLGTEAFF. The chain uses TRBV10-1 and TRBJ1-1; 7 positions match TRBD1. The length of the CDR3 is 14 residues. CDR1 is WNHNN and CDR2 is SYGVQD in the germline V gene (reference sequence). V lost 5 bases, J lost 5 bases, and 8 bases stayed unmatched.